The present entry profiles one T cell receptor beta chain with its context. The repertoire was sequenced with immunoSEQ multiplex PCR; TCRdb's copy has only in-frame clones and lacks some. The sample consists of fewer than 120,000 clones, 87% of them appearing once. The data were taken from a study of blood T cell repertoires in COVID-19. The sequenced sample was peripheral blood. The receptor comes from a human donor in a cohort sampled during active COVID-19.

The CDR3 DNA sequence: TGTGCCTATCGACAGGGCAATCAGCCCCAGCATTTT. Protein product: CAYRQGNQPQHF. This chain joins TRBV30 and TRBJ1-5, with D perhaps TRBD1 (6 bases). Germline V CDR1 and CDR2: GTSNPN, SVGIG (reference sequence). The length of the CDR3 is 12 residues. Trimming left V 7 bases short and J 2 bases short, with 9 bases between.